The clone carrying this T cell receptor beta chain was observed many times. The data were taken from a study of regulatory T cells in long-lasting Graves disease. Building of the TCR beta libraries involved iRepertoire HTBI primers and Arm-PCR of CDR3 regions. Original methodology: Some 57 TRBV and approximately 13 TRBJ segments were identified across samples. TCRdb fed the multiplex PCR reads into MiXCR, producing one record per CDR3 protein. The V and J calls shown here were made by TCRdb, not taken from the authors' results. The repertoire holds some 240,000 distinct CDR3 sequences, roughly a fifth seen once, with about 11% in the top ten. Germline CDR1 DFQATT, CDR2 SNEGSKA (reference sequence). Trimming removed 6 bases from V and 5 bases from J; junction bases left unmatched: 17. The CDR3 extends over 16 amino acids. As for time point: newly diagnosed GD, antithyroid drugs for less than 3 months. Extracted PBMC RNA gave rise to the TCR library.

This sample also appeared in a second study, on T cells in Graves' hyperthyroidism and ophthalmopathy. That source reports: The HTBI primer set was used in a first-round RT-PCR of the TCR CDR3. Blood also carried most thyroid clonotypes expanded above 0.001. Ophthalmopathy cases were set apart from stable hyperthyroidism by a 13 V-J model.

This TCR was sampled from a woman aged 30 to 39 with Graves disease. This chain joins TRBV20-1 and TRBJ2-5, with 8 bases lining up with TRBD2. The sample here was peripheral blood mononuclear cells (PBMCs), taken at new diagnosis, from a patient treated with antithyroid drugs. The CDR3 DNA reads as TGCAGTGCCCGTAGGGCCCGGGGGGGCCGGAGTGAGACCCAGTACTTC. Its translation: CSARRARGGRSETQYF.